Listed here are 8 T cell receptor beta chains from one sample, sequenced in a study of cytomegalovirus exposure and HLA in healthy donors. 60 Vbeta and 13 Jbeta primers were used in PCR. Assay used: immunoSEQ multiplex PCR; TCRdb lists only in-frame clones, some missing. The table includes 170,000 or so clones, around four fifths detected once. Source material: PBMCs. These receptors originate from a woman in her twenties or thirties in good health and CMV-seropositive.

A few counts support this clone. The V gene is TRBV2, the J gene TRBJ2-1; weak D call: TRBD2 (5 bases). The CDR3 has 17 residues. The germline gives CDR1 SNHLY, CDR2 FYNNEI. V gave up 2 bases and J gave up 9 bases, with 23 bases separating them. The CDR3 DNA sequence: TGTGCCAGCAGTGAATTGGGGTGGGAGAGGGATGACGGTGAGCAGTTCTTC. Translated: CASSELGWERDDGEQFF.

V and J are TRBV5-1 and TRBJ1-2; a possible D gene is TRBD1 (6 bases). The ends were cut back, 4 bases at V and 8 bases at J, with 18 bases in the middle. CDR1 SGHRS and CDR2 YFSETQ come from the germline V gene. This CDR3 contains 14 residues. The CDR3 bases are TGCGCCAGCAGCCCGTTGGGGGCCGAGGTGGGCTACACCTTC. Translated: CASSPLGAEVGYTF. Full variable domain (remainder filled in from reference TRBV5-1 and TRBJ1-2): KAGVTQTPRYLIKTRGQQVTLSCSPISGHRSVSWYQQTPGQGLQFLFEYFSETQRNKGNFPGRFSGRQFSNSRSEMNVSTLELGDSALYLCASSPLGAEVGYTFGSGTRLTVV.

The chain joins TRBV29-1 to TRBJ2-1, with D uncertain. This CDR3 has 14 residues. Deletions cut 6 bases from V and 1 base from J, with 13 bases between. CDR1 is SQVTM, CDR2 ANQGSEA, per germline. CDR3 in DNA: TGCAGCGTCCCGTCGGTGTTTTCCTACAATGAGCAGTTCTTC. Protein: CSVPSVFSYNEQFF.

The V call is TRBV19, the J call TRBJ1-2, with 8 bases aligning to TRBD1. V dropped 6 bases and J dropped 0; count of bases not matched to a gene: 9. From germline, CDR1 is LNHDA and CDR2 SQIVND (reference sequence). The CDR3 loop spans 16 amino acids. The CDR3 loop is CASSKPGQVANYGYTF. In DNA, the CDR3 is TGTGCCAGTAGCAAACCGGGACAGGTCGCTAACTATGGCTACACCTTC.

V usage is TRBV6-1 and J usage is TRBJ2-2, with 10 bases fitting TRBD1. The trim removed 4 bases at V and 4 bases at J, leaving 12 bases unmatched. The CDR3 is 18 residues long. Per germline, CDR1 MNHNS and CDR2 SASEGT. The CDR3, as DNA: TGTGCCAGCAGTGCTTTTAAACCGGGACAGGGGACCACCGGGGAGCTGTTTTTT. Its translation is CASSAFKPGQGTTGELFF.

This chain uses TRBV9 with TRBJ2-2, with 11 positions matching TRBD1. V was clipped by 3 bases and J by 5 bases; unmatched bases: 3. Germline CDR1 is SGDLS and CDR2 is YYNGEE. The CDR3 spans 15 residues. The CDR3 DNA reads as TGTGCCAGCAGCGCGGGGACAGGGGGGACCGGGGAGCTGTTTTTT. It codes for CASSAGTGGTGELFF.

The CDR3 coding sequence is TGCGCCAGCACGGAAGGGGGCGGTGGCACAGATACGCAGTATTTT. Its protein is CASTEGGGGTDTQYF. The chain couples TRBV4-3 to TRBJ2-3; TRBD1 aligns across 7 bases. Trimming took 7 bases from V and 1 from J; bases not matched to a gene: 8. Germline CDR1 reads LGHNA; CDR2 reads YSLEER. This CDR3 is 15 amino acids long.

V and J are TRBV7-8 and TRBJ1-5, with D perhaps matching TRBD1 (5 bases). Germline V CDR1 and CDR2: SGHVS, FQNEAQ. The CDR3 consists of 15 residues. V lost 1 base, J lost 3 bases, and 10 bases lay in between. This CDR3 reads CASSLVSGYNQPQHF. DNA for the CDR3: TGTGCCAGCAGCTTAGTTTCAGGGTACAATCAGCCCCAGCATTTT.